The 30 T cell receptor beta chains below all came from one sample that was sequenced in a study of CD39 and CD103 CD8 tumor-infiltrating T cells. Sequencing was performed with immunoSEQ multiplex PCR; in TCRdb, only in-frame clones are kept and a portion is missing. The data contain hundreds of clones, approximately 38% of them singletons. What was sequenced was CD39+ CD103+ CD8+ T cells sorted from the tumor. The subset denotes: CD103+CD39+ double-positive CD45RA- CD8 T cells. Receptors were obtained from a human donor with melanoma.

Only a few counts were recorded for this clone. The chain carries TRBV6-5 and TRBJ1-1; D is unresolved. The germline CDR1 and CDR2 sequences are MNHEY and SVGAGI. V dropped 4 bases and J dropped 1 base, with 1 base sitting between them. The CDR3 spans 11 residues. Here the CDR3 reads CASSSNTEAFF. The CDR3 nucleotides are TGTGCCAGCAGTTCGAACACTGAAGCTTTCTTT.

This chain links TRBV9 with TRBJ2-7; possibly TRBD1 for D (7 bases). The CDR3 runs to 14 residues. CDR1 is SGDLS and CDR2 is YYNGEE in the germline V gene. V lost 0 bases and J lost 4, with 11 bases in between. The CDR3 loop is CASSVAAGGYEQYF. In nucleotides, the CDR3 is TGTGCCAGCAGCGTAGCGGCAGGGGGGTACGAGCAGTACTTC.

This clone was found once. The rearrangement uses TRBV6-4 and TRBJ1-2, with TRBD1 identical over 9 bases. The V gene end was trimmed by 10 bases and the J gene end by 4 bases; junction bases not matched to a gene: 10. Germline V gene lookup returns CDR1 MRHNA and CDR2 SNTAGT. This CDR3 is built from 14 residues. The CDR3 nucleotides read TGTGCCATCAACTCCGACAGGGGGACCTATGGCTACACCTTC. It translates to CAINSDRGTYGYTF.

This clone is medium-sized in the sample. This rearrangement joins TRBV5-1 to TRBJ1-2; 8 nucleotides agree with TRBD1. The CDR3 runs to 15 residues. V trimming: 1 base; J trimming: 4 bases; junction bases outside the gene matches: 6. Germline CDR1 SGHRS, CDR2 YFSETQ. As DNA, the CDR3 is TGCGCCAGCAGCTTGTATCAGGGGGCTGTCTATGGCTACACCTTC. Residues: CASSLYQGAVYGYTF.

The V and J genes are TRBV6-1 and TRBJ2-1; D uncertain. V lost 5 bases and J lost 7, with 12 bases in between. The germline gives CDR1 MNHNS, CDR2 SASEGT. This CDR3 is built from 13 residues. CDR3 sequence reads: CASSPEDLNEQFF. In nucleotides, the CDR3 is TGTGCCAGCAGTCCTGAGGATCTGAATGAGCAGTTCTTC.

The rearrangement uses TRBV27 and TRBJ2-5, with D perhaps given as TRBD1 or TRBD2 (5 bases each). This CDR3 region has 15 residues. V was cut by 5 bases and J by 5 bases, with 18 bases left in between. Looked up from germline, CDR1 is MNHEY and CDR2 is SMNVEV (reference sequence). In nucleotides, the CDR3 is TGTGCCAGCAGTGCCCTACTAGGGGCCGCGGAGACCCAGTACTTC. This gives the protein CASSALLGAAETQYF.

This clone appeared a single time. One end of the junction does not line up with germline, which may come from a read error. This sequence joins TRBV5-4 and TRBJ2-7, with D perhaps being TRBD1 or TRBD2 (5 bases each). The CDR3 loop spans 13 amino acids. Looked up from germline, CDR1 is SGHNT and CDR2 is YYREEE (reference sequence). CDR3 nucleotide sequence: TGCGCCAGCAGCCAGGGAGAAGCCTACGAGCAGTACTTC. It codes for CASSQGEAYEQYF.

The J gene is TRBJ2-7, the V gene TRBV11-2; D remains ambiguous. Germline V lookup: CDR1 SGHAT, CDR2 FQNNGV. V was pared by 2 bases and J by 3 bases, with 5 bases between. The CDR3 has 12 amino acids. The CDR3 nucleotides are TGTGCCAGCAGCTTATCAATCTACGAGCAGTACTTC. This sequence encodes CASSLSIYEQYF.

Only a few counts were recorded for this clone. The chain is built from TRBV7-6 and TRBJ2-7; no reliable D call. The V end lost 2 bases, the J end lost 3 bases, and 5 bases lay between the germline ends. Germline assignment: CDR1 SGHVS and CDR2 FNYEAQ. CDR3 length equals 12 residues. CDR3 in amino acids: CASSLSIYEQYF. The CDR3 DNA reads as TGTGCCAGCAGCTTATCAATCTACGAGCAGTACTTC.

The chain employs TRBV5-5 and TRBJ2-7, with D hard to call. Germline assignment: CDR1 SGHKS and CDR2 YYEKEE (reference sequence). This CDR3 has 12 amino acids. Trimming took off 2 bases at V and 3 bases at J, with 6 bases between the two ends. CDR3 nucleotides: TGTGCCAGCAGCTTATCAATCTACGAGCAGTACTTC. Translation gives CASSLSIYEQYF.

By share, this clone counts as medium-sized. This chain links TRBV5-5 with TRBJ1-1, with 7 nucleotides matching TRBD1. Germline CDR1 is SGHKS and CDR2 is YYEKEE (reference sequence). After removal of 0 bases from V and 1 base from J, the junction contained 6 bases not matched to a gene. The CDR3 length is 16 residues. The CDR3 region is CASSLEWGQSNTEAFF. Written as DNA, the CDR3 is TGTGCCAGCAGCTTGGAATGGGGACAGTCGAACACTGAAGCTTTCTTT.

The genes are TRBV5-4 and TRBJ1-1, with TRBD1 matching over 10 bases. In germline, CDR1 is SGHNT, CDR2 YYREEE (reference sequence). This CDR3 spans 14 amino acids. V dropped 4 bases and J dropped 6; count of bases not matched to a gene: 6. For the CDR3, the DNA is TGTGCCAGCAGCCAGGAAGGACAGGGGGCTGAAGCTTTCTTT. Translating it yields CASSQEGQGAEAFF.

This clone is medium-sized (0.01 to 0.1%) by share. The chain combines TRBV11-2 with TRBJ1-1, with a possible D match to TRBD1 (5 bases). The V end lost 5 bases, the J end lost 4 bases, and 11 bases lay between the germline ends. Germline loops: CDR1 SGHAT, CDR2 FQNNGV. The CDR3 consists of 13 residues. CDR3: CASSPLGGTEAFF. In DNA, the CDR3 is TGTGCCAGCAGCCCCTTGGGGGGCACTGAAGCTTTCTTT. The variable domain in full, with the rest retrieved from reference TRBV11-2 and TRBJ1-1, is EAGVAQSPRYKIIEKRQSVAFWCNPISGHATLYWYQQILGQGPKLLIQFQNNGVVDDSQLPKDRFSAERLKGVDSTLKIQPAKLEDSAVYLCASSPLGGTEAFFGQGTRLTVV.

The DNA of the CDR3 is TGTGCCAGCAGTTACAGCGCGGGGGATACAGATGAGCAGTTCTTC. Translation gives CASSYSAGDTDEQFF. J is TRBJ2-1 and V is TRBV6-5; 7 bases map to TRBD2. From germline, CDR1 is MNHEY and CDR2 SVGAGI. After removal of 2 bases from V and 8 bases from J, the junction contained 9 bases not matched to a gene. The length of the CDR3 is 15 residues.

The chain has TRBV9 and TRBJ2-3, with 7 positions matching TRBD2. This CDR3 comprises 17 residues. CDR1 is SGDLS and CDR2 is YYNGEE in the germline V gene. The V and J ends lost 0 bases and 0 bases, in that order; junction bases with no gene match: 7. As DNA, the CDR3 is TGTGCCAGCAGCGTAGATGGCGGGAGTACCAGCACAGATACGCAGTATTTT. Its protein is CASSVDGGSTSTDTQYF.

This clone is large by share. The gene calls are TRBV28 and TRBJ2-1; TRBD1 might be the D (6 bases). The CDR3 runs 15 residues. V was pared by 2 bases and J by 4 bases, with 12 bases between. Germline CDR1 is MDHEN and CDR2 is SYDVKM. The DNA for the CDR3 is TGTGCCAGCAGTTTACCCTGGACAGCATACAATGAGCAGTTCTTC. Translating gives CASSLPWTAYNEQFF.

This clone was observed a handful of times. The chain links TRBV6-5 to TRBJ2-7; no clear D. The V gene's germline CDR1 is MNHEY and CDR2 SVGAGI. Trimming took off 2 bases at V and 7 bases at J, with 18 bases between the two ends. This CDR3 has 15 amino acids. CDR3 bases: TGTGCCAGCAGTTACGAGCCAGTCCGGTCCGAAGAGCAGTACTTC. It is translated as CASSYEPVRSEEQYF.

This clone was counted a single time. The chain links TRBV5-3 to TRBJ1-5, with unresolved D. TRBV5-3 is an open reading frame whose function is uncertain. V was shortened by 10 bases and J by 6 bases, with 5 bases between the two germline ends. The CDR3 is made up of 9 amino acids. Here the CDR3 reads CAFFQPQHF. CDR3 in DNA: TGTGCCTTTTTTCAGCCCCAGCATTTT.

Notes on this clone: This likely stems from a read error, as it lies one base from a far larger clone. V usage is TRBV4-2 and J usage is TRBJ2-2; D is unclear. From germline, CDR1 is LGHNA and CDR2 YNFKEQ. This CDR3 region has 13 residues. V was cut by 0 bases and J by 6 bases, with 5 bases left in between. CDR3 region: CASSQDTAGELFF. CDR3 sequence (DNA): TGTGCCAGCAGCCAAGATACAGCCGGGGAGCTGTTTTTT.

The rearrangement joins TRBV6-1 to TRBJ1-1; D possibly corresponds to TRBD1 (6 bases). The CDR3 is 15 residues long. V was trimmed by 5 bases and J by 1 base, leaving 14 bases between them. The germline V gene has CDR1 MNHNS and CDR2 SASEGT. The CDR3: CASSSPGTTNTEAFF. In DNA, the CDR3 is TGTGCCAGCAGTTCCCCCGGGACAACGAACACTGAAGCTTTCTTT.

This clone showed up just once. The chain combines TRBV4-2 with TRBJ1-1, with TRBD1 as a possible D gene (5 bases). V was trimmed by 4 bases and J by 4 bases, leaving 10 bases between them. The germline V gene encodes CDR1 LGHNA and CDR2 YNFKEQ. The CDR3 runs 13 residues. The CDR3 DNA is TGTGCCAGCAGCCCCTTGGGGGGCACTGAAGCTTTCTTT. It codes for CASSPLGGTEAFF.

Comment on this clone: One end of the junction does not line up with germline, which may come from a read error. This chain uses TRBV6-1 with TRBJ2-1, with 7 bases lining up with TRBD2. CDR1 and CDR2 from the germline V gene are MNHNS and SASEGT. This CDR3 spans 16 amino acids. CDR3 bases: TGTGCCATCAGTGAGTCGGGGGGAGGCGTATACAATGAGCAGTTCTTC. Amino acids: CAISESGGGVYNEQFF.

Relative to its sample, this clone is large. V and J are TRBV4-1 and TRBJ1-4, with 11 nucleotides matching TRBD1. This CDR3 contains 16 residues. V was pared by 4 bases and J by 4 bases, with 5 bases of the junction left unmatched. Germline V CDR1 and CDR2: MGHRA, YSYEKL. The CDR3 nucleotides read TGCGCCAGCAGCCGGGGGACAGGGGGTAGTAATGAAAAACTGTTTTTT. It yields the protein CASSRGTGGSNEKLFF.

This clone qualifies as medium-sized. V and J are TRBV11-1 and TRBJ2-3; D assignment may be TRBD1 or TRBD2 (5 bases each). The CDR3 totals 13 residues. The germline V and J ends were trimmed by 4 bases and 5 bases, with 10 bases remaining between them. Germline V gene sequence: CDR1 SGHAT, CDR2 FQDESV (reference sequence). The CDR3: CASSSTGQDTQYF. The CDR3 bases are TGTGCCAGCAGCTCAACGGGGCAAGATACGCAGTATTTT.

Note on this clone: A read error may account for a junction end that differs from germline. CDR3 in DNA: TGTGCCAGAAGCTTGGATCTGGGTACTAGTAAAGGAGAGACCCAGTACTTC. Its translation is CARSLDLGTSKGETQYF. The chain uses TRBV7-9 and TRBJ2-5; possibly TRBD2 for D (5 bases). The germline V gene encodes CDR1 SEHNR and CDR2 FQNEAQ (reference sequence). The CDR3 is made up of 17 amino acids.

The gene calls are TRBV4-3 and TRBJ1-1; the D gene is possibly TRBD1 (6 bases). The CDR3 has 14 amino acids. Per the germline V gene, CDR1 is LGHNA and CDR2 is YSLEER. V lost 4 bases and J lost 5, with 14 bases in between. The DNA of the CDR3 is TGCGCCAGCAGCCCAATGGGGGCGCGGACTGAAGCTTTCTTT. This encodes CASSPMGARTEAFF.

This chain's CDR3 is CASSLGGSSYNEQFF. CDR3 in DNA: TGTGCCAGCAGCTTGGGCGGGAGCTCCTACAATGAGCAGTTCTTC. The rearrangement uses TRBV11-3 and TRBJ2-1, with 7 nucleotides matching TRBD2. The CDR3 is made up of 15 amino acids. Trimming took 3 bases from V and 0 from J; bases not matched to a gene: 2. From germline, CDR1 is SGHNT and CDR2 YENEEA.

This clone is medium-sized. The rearrangement uses TRBV4-3 and TRBJ2-7; weak D call: TRBD2 (5 bases). CDR1 and CDR2 from the germline V gene are LGHNA and YSLEER. The CDR3 covers 13 residues. The V gene lost 3 bases and the J gene lost 2 bases, with 8 bases spanning the gap. The CDR3 bases are TGCGCCAGCAGCCAGGGAGAAGCCTACGAGCAGTACTTC. As protein: CASSQGEAYEQYF.

This clone was observed a few times. The chain employs TRBV6-6 and TRBJ2-3, with TRBD2 identical over 9 bases. CDR1 MNHNY and CDR2 SVGAGI come from the germline V gene (reference sequence). Unmatched junction bases numbered 6, after V lost 6 bases and J lost 5 bases. This CDR3 contains 14 residues. CDR3 sequence reads: CASRKREEIDTQYF. In nucleotides, the CDR3 is TGTGCCAGCAGAAAGCGGGAGGAAATAGATACGCAGTATTTT.

The V gene is TRBV11-1, the J gene TRBJ1-1, with a possible D match to TRBD1 (5 bases). The CDR3 loop spans 13 amino acids. Trimming left V 5 bases short and J 4 bases short, with 11 bases between. The V gene's germline CDR1 is SGHAT and CDR2 FQDESV (reference sequence). CDR3 bases: TGTGCCAGCAGCCCCTTGGGGGGCACTGAAGCTTTCTTT. Protein: CASSPLGGTEAFF.